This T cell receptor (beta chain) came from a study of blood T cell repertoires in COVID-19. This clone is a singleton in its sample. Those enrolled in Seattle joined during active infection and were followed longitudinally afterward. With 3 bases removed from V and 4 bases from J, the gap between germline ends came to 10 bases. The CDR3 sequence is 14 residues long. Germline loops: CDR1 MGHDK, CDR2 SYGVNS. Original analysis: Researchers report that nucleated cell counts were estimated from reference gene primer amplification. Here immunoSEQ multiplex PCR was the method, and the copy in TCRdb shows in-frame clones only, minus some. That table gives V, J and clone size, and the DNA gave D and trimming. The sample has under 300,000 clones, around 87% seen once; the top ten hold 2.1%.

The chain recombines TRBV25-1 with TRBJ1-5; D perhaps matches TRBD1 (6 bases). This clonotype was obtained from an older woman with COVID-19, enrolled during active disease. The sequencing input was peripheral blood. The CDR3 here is CASSETQGNQPQHF. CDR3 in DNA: TGTGCCAGCAGTGAGACCCAGGGGAATCAGCCCCAGCATTTT.